The clone carrying this TCR beta chain is classed as medium-sized. Generated by immunoSEQ multiplex PCR, the TCRdb table keeps only in-frame clones and is missing some. In the table there are 10,000 to 15,000 clones, approximately 70% of which are singletons. The data were obtained in a study of tumor-infiltrating lymphocytes in localized non-small cell lung cancer. Study-wide background: Patients included smokers and never-smokers with various histologies, some sampled after neoadjuvant chemotherapy.

CDR1 is MNHEY, CDR2 SMNVEV, per germline (reference sequence). CDR3 length equals 14 residues. Between the trimmed V and J ends, which lost 5 bases and 4 bases, there was a span of 9 bases. The TCR was taken from a human donor with non-small cell lung cancer. V gene TRBV27 combines with J gene TRBJ2-6; perhaps TRBD1 as D (5 bases). What was sequenced was uninvolved lung tissue not adjacent to the tumor. DNA for the CDR3: TGTGCCAGCAGTCAAGGGGCCGGGGCCAACGTCCTGACTTTC. It translates to CASSQGAGANVLTF.